Listed below are T cell receptor beta chains from one sample, sequenced in a study of shared clonotypes between healthy human individuals. Sequenced by immunoSEQ multiplex PCR; TCRdb stores in-frame clones only, minus some. Of around 700,000 clones in the sample, around 72% were seen once. Input material: memory CD4+ T cells sorted from blood. The source is a woman in her twenties or thirties in good health. Each CDR3 is given with its conserved first and last residue. D genes are given only for firm matches.

TRBV15,NA,TRBJ2-5,TGTGCCACCAGCAGAGTAACGGGCTACCAAGAGACCCAGTACTTC,CATSRVTGYQETQYF
TRBV11-2,NA,TRBJ2-2,TGTGCCAGCACTCCTGGCGGCATAACCACCGGGGAGCTGTTTTTT,CASTPGGITTGELFF
TRBV2,TRBD1,TRBJ1-5,TGTGCCAGCTCCCTTCGGGGACAGGGTTCCAATCAGCCCCAGCATTTT,CASSLRGQGSNQPQHF
TRBV13,NA,TRBJ2-3,TGTGCCAGCAGCTCGTCCGGGTCCCAGCGACATACGCAGTATTTT,CASSSSGSQRHTQYF
TRBV30,NA,TRBJ2-6,TGTGCCTGGAGTGTACGTGGAGGTAGTCGACCTGGGGCCAACGTCCTGACTTTC,CAWSVRGGSRPGANVLTF
TRBV11-3,NA,TRBJ1-1,TGTGCCAGCAGCTTCTCCCGGAACACTGAAGCTTTCTTT,CASSFSRNTEAFF
TRBV30,NA,TRBJ1-2,TGTGCCTGGAGTTGGGCAGGGTATGGCTACACCTTC,CAWSWAGYGYTF
TRBV9,NA,TRBJ1-4,TGTGCCAGCAGCGTAGGCCCGTCTATAAGAGAAAAACTGTTTTTT,CASSVGPSIREKLFF
TRBV5-1,TRBD2,TRBJ2-4,TGCGCCAGCAGCCCCGGGACTACACTAGCCAAAAACATTCAGTACTTC,CASSPGTTLAKNIQYF
TRBV18,NA,TRBJ2-3,TGTGCCAGCTCGCCAACAGATACGCAGTATTTT,CASSPTDTQYF
TRBV29-1,NA,TRBJ1-2,TGCAGCGCCACGGACAGCAACTATGGCTACACCTTC,CSATDSNYGYTF
TRBV27,NA,TRBJ2-2,TGTGCCAGCAGTTTTAGGAGGGGAAGGAACACCGGGGAGCTGTTTTTT,CASSFRRGRNTGELFF
TRBV28,NA,TRBJ2-1,TGTGCCACCAAAAAGGTGGGAGTTCATGAGCAGTTCTTC,CATKKVGVHEQFF
TRBV19,NA,TRBJ1-5,TGTGCCAGTGGGACAAGATCAACCAATCAGCCCCAGCATTTT,CASGTRSTNQPQHF
TRBV5-1,NA,TRBJ2-7,TGCGCCAGCAGCTTGGCTCAGGAAAACTACGAGCAGTACTTC,CASSLAQENYEQYF
TRBV21-1,NA,TRBJ1-1,TGTGCCCCCCCCAACACTGAAGCTTTCTTT,CAPPNTEAFF
TRBV9,NA,TRBJ2-3,TGTGCCAGCAGCGTAGTTCTGTCAGACACAGATACGCAGTATTTT,CASSVVLSDTDTQYF
TRBV7-9,TRBD1,TRBJ1-4,TGTGCCAGCAGCAGGGGACAGGGACCAACTAATGAAAAACTGTTTTTT,CASSRGQGPTNEKLFF